The 23 T cell receptor beta chains reported below all come from one sample, sequenced in a study of spatial heterogeneity in lung cancer. Study observations and caveats: Tumor mutation count correlated with how many alpha and beta TCRs expanded intratumorally.

These receptors lack a known antigen. TCRdb called the 5' RACE reads again in MiXCR, with one record for every CDR3 protein. The sample contains 8,000 or so distinct CDR3 sequences, 5% to 6.5% of which appear only once. This sample's time point: sample taken at primary tumor resection. This material consisted of lung tumor tissue, taken at surgery. These receptor sequences come from a male donor with early-stage non-small cell lung cancer.

This clonotype was found many times. V is TRBV10-1 and J is TRBJ1-3; 8 nucleotides agree with TRBD1. V trimming: 8 bases; J trimming: 1 base; junction bases outside the gene matches: 7. Germline CDR1 reads WNHNN; CDR2 reads SYGVQD (reference sequence). The CDR3 has 15 residues. The CDR3 region is CASRDRLFSGNTIYF. In DNA, the CDR3 is TGCGCCAGCCGGGACAGGCTATTTTCTGGAAACACCATATATTTT.

This clonotype was observed many times. At one boundary the junction diverges from the germline segment, which might be a read error. The CDR3 DNA follows: TGTGCCAGCAGCTACAGGGTTAGCACAGATACGCATTTT. Translation gives CASSYRVSTDTHF. This chain connects TRBV11-1 to TRBJ2-3; D is perhaps TRBD1 (6 bases). The CDR3 consists of 13 residues. Germline CDR1 reads SGHAT; CDR2 reads FQDESV (reference sequence).

Within the sample, this clonotype is medium-sized (0.01 to 0.1%). The rearrangement links TRBV12-3 or TRBV12-4 to TRBJ1-3; TRBD1 might be the D (5 bases). This CDR3 spans 15 amino acids. V lost 3 bases to trimming and J lost 3 bases, with 12 bases between them. The CDR3 DNA reads as TGTGCCAGCAGTTTCGGGACGGGCGGTGGAAACACCATATATTTT. Translation: CASSFGTGGGNTIYF.

This clonotype has just a few counts. The rearrangement uses TRBV9 and TRBJ2-2; 8 bases are shared with TRBD2. V gave up 3 bases and J gave up 3 bases; unmatched junction bases: 10. Per the germline V gene, CDR1 is SGDLS and CDR2 is YYNGEE. This CDR3 has 17 amino acids. In nucleotides, the CDR3 is TGTGCCAGCAGCGCGAGCGGGAGCTTTGGGGACACCGGGGAGCTGTTTTTT. This encodes CASSASGSFGDTGELFF. Supplemented by reference TRBV9 and TRBJ2-2, the full variable domain reads DSGVTQTPKHLITATGQRVTLRCSPRSGDLSVYWYQQSLDQGLQFLIQYYNGEERAKGNILERFSAQQFPDLHSELNLSSLELGDSALYFCASSASGSFGDTGELFFGEGSRLTVL.

Ten or more counts support this clonotype. The chain recombines TRBV5-6 with TRBJ2-5; D not certain. Trimming cost V 3 bases and J 8 bases, with 8 bases left between them. This CDR3 comprises 11 residues. The germline CDR1 and CDR2 sequences are SGHDT and YYEEEE. This CDR3 is CASSSSGTQYF. In nucleotides, the CDR3 is TGTGCCAGCAGCTCCTCCGGAACCCAGTACTTC.

This clonotype counts as medium-sized. The chain links TRBV4-2 to TRBJ2-1; 10 bases line up with TRBD1. Germline trimming cut 0 bases from V and 4 bases from J; bases unmatched to any gene: 18. CDR1 and CDR2 from the germline V gene are LGHNA and YNFKEQ. There are 21 residues in the CDR3. The CDR3 spells CASSQDLGDRGLAPLYNEQFF. The CDR3 nucleotides read TGTGCCAGCAGCCAAGATCTAGGGGACAGGGGTCTAGCCCCTCTTTACAATGAGCAGTTCTTC.

This clonotype was counted between two and nine times. This chain joins TRBV6-6 and TRBJ1-1, with 7 positions matching TRBD1. The length of the CDR3 is 14 residues. After removal of 2 bases from V and 4 bases from J, the junction contained 4 bases not matched to a gene. CDR1 is MNHNY and CDR2 is SVGAGI in the germline V gene (reference sequence). The CDR3 bases are TGTGCCAGCAGTTACGGGGGGACAGTCACTGAAGCTTTCTTT. It codes for CASSYGGTVTEAFF.

This clonotype ranks as medium-sized (0.01 to 0.1%). CDR3 sequence reads: CASGYSGATDTQYF. The CDR3 region has the DNA TGTGCCAGCGGTTATAGCGGGGCCACAGATACGCAGTATTTT. The chain joins TRBV27 to TRBJ2-3; 8 bases are shared with TRBD2. The CDR3 loop spans 14 amino acids. V dropped 8 bases and J dropped 2; count of bases not matched to a gene: 6. CDR1 is MNHEY and CDR2 is SMNVEV in the germline V gene (reference sequence).

This clonotype was recorded at least ten times. The rearrangement uses TRBV25-1 and TRBJ1-2; D possibly corresponds to TRBD1 (6 bases). The V gene's germline CDR1 is MGHDK and CDR2 SYGVNS. V lost 2 bases to trimming and J lost 2 bases, with 12 bases between them. CDR3 length equals 15 residues. As DNA, the CDR3 is TGTGCCAGCAGTGAAGGGAGGGGGTTCAACTATGGCTACACCTTC. It is translated as CASSEGRGFNYGYTF.

This clonotype appeared many times. The CDR3 loop is CASRRGTEAFF. The CDR3 bases are TGTGCCAGCAGACGGGGGACTGAAGCTTTCTTT. The chain couples TRBV5-6 to TRBJ1-1, with D maybe TRBD1 (5 bases). The CDR3 spans 11 residues. Trimming cost V 5 bases and J 5 bases, with 7 bases left between them. Germline values: CDR1 SGHDT, CDR2 YYEEEE.

By share of the sample, this clonotype is medium-sized. The chain has TRBV7-8 and TRBJ1-5; D may be TRBD1 (6 bases). V was shortened by 3 bases and J by 4 bases, with 13 bases between the two germline ends. CDR3 size: 15 residues. Germline lookup yields CDR1 SGHVS and CDR2 FQNEAQ. This CDR3 reads CASSFLAGANQPQHF. The CDR3 DNA reads as TGTGCCAGCAGCTTTTTGGCGGGGGCAAATCAGCCCCAGCATTTT.

The genes are TRBV5-5 and TRBJ2-7, with 7 bases lining up with TRBD1. CDR3 length equals 14 residues. Germline loops: CDR1 SGHKS, CDR2 YYEKEE (reference sequence). Trimming took 5 bases from V and 5 from J; bases not matched to a gene: 10. CDR3 DNA sequence: TGTGCCAGCAGTCGGGCCGGGACAGTTCACGAGCAGTACTTC. Translated, it gives CASSRAGTVHEQYF.

The J gene is TRBJ2-4, the V gene TRBV7-8; 12 bases line up with TRBD2. The junction had 12 bases not matched to a gene; V was cut back by 0 bases and J by 0 bases. Looked up from germline, CDR1 is SGHVS and CDR2 is FQNEAQ. CDR3 size: 21 residues. The CDR3 DNA sequence: TGTGCCAGCAGCTTAGCGATCGCTAGCGGGGGGGCCTTGCGAGCCAAAAACATTCAGTACTTC. Translating gives CASSLAIASGGALRAKNIQYF. Using reference TRBV7-8 and TRBJ2-4 for the parts outside the CDR3, the full variable domain is GAGVSQSPRYKVAKRGQDVALRCDPISGHVSLFWYQQALGQGPEFLTYFQNEAQLDKSGLPSDRFFAERPEGSVSTLKIQRTQQEDSAVYLCASSLAIASGGALRAKNIQYFGAGTRLSVL.

This clonotype was counted at least ten times. V is TRBV27 and J is TRBJ1-2; D is ambiguous. There are 14 residues in the CDR3. Germline-derived CDR1 and CDR2 are MNHEY and SMNVEV (reference sequence). V was cut by 3 bases and J by 3 bases, with 11 bases left in between. The CDR3 DNA follows: TGTGCCAGCAGTTTTCGTGAGGGCTACTATGGCTACACCTTC. Amino acids: CASSFREGYYGYTF.

This clonotype was counted at least ten times. This chain joins TRBV4-1 and TRBJ2-6; 12 bases fit TRBD1. Germline V gene sequence: CDR1 MGHRA, CDR2 YSYEKL. Losses at the gene ends were 4 bases for V and 4 bases for J; bases not matched to a gene: 20. The CDR3 length is 22 residues. CDR3 region: CASSRPGQGAGSNPRGANVLTF. CDR3 coding DNA: TGCGCCAGCAGCCGCCCGGGACAGGGGGCCGGGAGTAATCCGAGAGGGGCCAACGTCCTGACTTTC.

At least ten counts were recorded for this clonotype. The V gene is TRBV9, the J gene TRBJ2-3, with 7 positions matching TRBD1. CDR1 is SGDLS, CDR2 YYNGEE, per germline. The CDR3 is 17 residues long. Unmatched junction bases numbered 10, after V lost 2 bases and J lost 1 base. The CDR3 DNA sequence: TGTGCCAGCAGCGTTAGCATCCGACAGGGAGGCACAGATACGCAGTATTTT. The encoded protein is CASSVSIRQGGTDTQYF.

This clonotype came up many times. The CDR3 reads CASSLIGVDTGELFF. CDR3 nucleotides: TGTGCCAGCAGCTTAATCGGGGTCGACACCGGGGAGCTGTTTTTT. The chain employs TRBV12-3 or TRBV12-4 and TRBJ2-2; a weak D match, TRBD2 (5 bases). Trimming stripped 6 bases from V and 3 bases from J, with 14 bases between. The CDR3 has 15 residues.

Sample share makes this clonotype large (0.1 to 1%). The chain is built from TRBV12-3 or TRBV12-4 and TRBJ2-3; 14 bases map to TRBD2. The ends lost 4 bases at V and 6 bases at J; junction bases unmatched: 6. The CDR3 has 16 residues. CDR3 residues: CASSYGTSGRGDTQYF. The CDR3, as DNA: TGTGCCAGCAGTTATGGGACTAGCGGGAGAGGGGATACGCAGTATTTT.

This clonotype has at least ten counts. This chain joins TRBV12-3 or TRBV12-4 and TRBJ1-3; D remains ambiguous. This CDR3 has 16 amino acids. The V and J ends lost 5 bases and 0 bases respectively, with 14 bases between them. The DNA of the CDR3 is TGTGCCAGCAGTCCGATAGCGGGGATCTCTGGAAACACCATATATTTT. Amino acids: CASSPIAGISGNTIYF.

This clonotype was seen repeatedly, ten times or more. V usage is TRBV27 and J usage is TRBJ1-1; D is possibly TRBD1 (5 bases). There are 13 residues in the CDR3. V lost 4 bases to trimming and J lost 6 bases, with 12 bases between them. Germline V CDR1 and CDR2: MNHEY, SMNVEV (reference sequence). In nucleotides, the CDR3 is TGTGCCAGCAGTTCTGGGGGAAACCCTGAAGCTTTCTTT. It translates to CASSSGGNPEAFF.

This clonotype was detected only a few times. The chain uses TRBV27 and TRBJ2-7; 9 nucleotides match TRBD2. V gave up 5 bases and J gave up 5 bases; unmatched junction bases: 13. The CDR3 runs 16 residues. Per germline, CDR1 MNHEY and CDR2 SMNVEV (reference sequence). The chain's CDR3 is CASSAQSSGGVDEQYF. DNA of the CDR3: TGTGCCAGCAGTGCACAAAGTAGCGGGGGTGTCGACGAGCAGTACTTC.

This clonotype was seen ten or more times. The chain links TRBV29-1 to TRBJ1-1; a weak D match, TRBD1 (5 bases). V lost 4 bases, J lost 0 bases, and 15 bases lay in between. The CDR3 is 15 amino acids. Germline V lookup: CDR1 SQVTM, CDR2 ANQGSEA. In DNA form, the CDR3 reads TGCAGCGTTGCTCCGGGCTGGGGGATGAACACTGAAGCTTTCTTT. It specifies CSVAPGWGMNTEAFF.

Judged by abundance, this clonotype is medium-sized. This chain connects TRBV28 to TRBJ2-1; 7 bases agree with TRBD1. This CDR3 spans 14 amino acids. The junction had 9 bases not matched to a gene; V was cut back by 6 bases and J by 7 bases. The germline V gene encodes CDR1 MDHEN and CDR2 SYDVKM. The CDR3 coding sequence is TGTGCCAGCAGCCCGGGACAGCAGCCGAATGAGCAGTTCTTC. Translation: CASSPGQQPNEQFF.